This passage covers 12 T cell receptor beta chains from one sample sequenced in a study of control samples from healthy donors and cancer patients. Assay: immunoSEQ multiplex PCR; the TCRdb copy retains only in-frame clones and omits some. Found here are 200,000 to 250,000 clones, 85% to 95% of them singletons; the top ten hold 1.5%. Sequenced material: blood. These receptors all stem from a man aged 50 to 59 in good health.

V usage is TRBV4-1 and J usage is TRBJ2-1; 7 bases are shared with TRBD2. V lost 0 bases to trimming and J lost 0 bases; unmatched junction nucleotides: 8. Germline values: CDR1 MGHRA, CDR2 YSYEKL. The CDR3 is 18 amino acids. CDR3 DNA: TGCGCCAGCAGCCAAGATATCGGGGGGATCAGCTCCTACAATGAGCAGTTCTTC. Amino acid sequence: CASSQDIGGISSYNEQFF.

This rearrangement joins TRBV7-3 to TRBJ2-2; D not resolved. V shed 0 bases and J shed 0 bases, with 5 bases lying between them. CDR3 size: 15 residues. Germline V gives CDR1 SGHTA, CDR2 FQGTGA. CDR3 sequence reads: CASSLTAANTGELFF. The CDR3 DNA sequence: TGTGCCAGCAGCTTAACAGCTGCGAACACCGGGGAGCTGTTTTTT.

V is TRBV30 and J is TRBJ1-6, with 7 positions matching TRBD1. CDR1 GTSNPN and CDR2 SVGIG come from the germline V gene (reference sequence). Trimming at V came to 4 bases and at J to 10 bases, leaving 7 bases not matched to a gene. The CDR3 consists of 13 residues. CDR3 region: CAWTRGFRSPLHF. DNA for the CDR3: TGTGCCTGGACCAGGGGGTTCCGGTCACCCCTCCACTTT.

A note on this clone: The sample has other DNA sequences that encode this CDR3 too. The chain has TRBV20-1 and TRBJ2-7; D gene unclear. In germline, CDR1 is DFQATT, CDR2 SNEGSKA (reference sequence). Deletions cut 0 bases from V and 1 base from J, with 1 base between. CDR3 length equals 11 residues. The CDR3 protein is CSARESYEQYF. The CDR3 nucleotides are TGCAGTGCTAGAGAGTCCTACGAGCAGTACTTC.

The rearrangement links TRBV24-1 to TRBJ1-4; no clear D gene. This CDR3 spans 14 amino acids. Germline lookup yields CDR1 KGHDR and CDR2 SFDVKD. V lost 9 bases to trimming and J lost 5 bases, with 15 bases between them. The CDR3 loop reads CATSNGGHNEKLFF. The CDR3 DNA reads TGTGCCACCTCCAATGGAGGCCACAATGAAAAACTGTTTTTT.

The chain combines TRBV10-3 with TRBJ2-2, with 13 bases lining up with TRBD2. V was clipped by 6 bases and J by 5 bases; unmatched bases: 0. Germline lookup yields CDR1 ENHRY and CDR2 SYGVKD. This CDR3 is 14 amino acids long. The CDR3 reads CAIRTSGGTGELFF. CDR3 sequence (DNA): TGTGCCATCAGGACTAGCGGGGGGACCGGGGAGCTGTTTTTT.

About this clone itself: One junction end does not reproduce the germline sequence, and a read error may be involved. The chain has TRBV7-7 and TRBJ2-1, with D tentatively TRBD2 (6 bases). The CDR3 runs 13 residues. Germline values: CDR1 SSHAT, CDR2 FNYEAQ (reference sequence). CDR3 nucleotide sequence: TGTGCTAGCAGCTTAGCGGAGGGAACTGAGCAGTTCTTC. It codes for CASSLAEGTEQFF.

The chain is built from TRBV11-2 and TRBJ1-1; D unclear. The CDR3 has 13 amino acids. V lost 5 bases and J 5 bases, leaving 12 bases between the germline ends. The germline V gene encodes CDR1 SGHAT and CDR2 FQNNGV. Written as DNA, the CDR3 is TGTGCCAGCAGCCTAGCTGGATGGACTGAAGCTTTCTTT. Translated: CASSLAGWTEAFF.

This CDR3 reads CASSANDGTPYEQYF. For the CDR3, the DNA is TGTGCCAGCAGCGCGAATGACGGGACACCCTACGAGCAGTACTTC. The V call is TRBV9, the J call TRBJ2-7, with D possibly being TRBD1 (6 bases). V lost 3 bases to trimming and J lost 2 bases, with 15 bases between them. The germline CDR1 and CDR2 sequences are SGDLS and YYNGEE. This CDR3 has 15 residues.

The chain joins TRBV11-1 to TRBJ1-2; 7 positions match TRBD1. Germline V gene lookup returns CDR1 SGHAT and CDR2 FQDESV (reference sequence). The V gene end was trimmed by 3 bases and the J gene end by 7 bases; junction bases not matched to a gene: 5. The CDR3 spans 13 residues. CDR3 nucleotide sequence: TGTGCCAGCAGCTTCAATCAGGGGGGTGGCTACACCTTC. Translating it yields CASSFNQGGGYTF.

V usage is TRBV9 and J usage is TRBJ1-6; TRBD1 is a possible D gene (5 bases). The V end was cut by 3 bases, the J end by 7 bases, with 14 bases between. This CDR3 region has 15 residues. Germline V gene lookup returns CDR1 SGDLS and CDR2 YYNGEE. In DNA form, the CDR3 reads TGTGCCAGCAGCGCCGTCGGAGGGGTGAATTCACCCCTCCACTTT. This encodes CASSAVGGVNSPLHF.

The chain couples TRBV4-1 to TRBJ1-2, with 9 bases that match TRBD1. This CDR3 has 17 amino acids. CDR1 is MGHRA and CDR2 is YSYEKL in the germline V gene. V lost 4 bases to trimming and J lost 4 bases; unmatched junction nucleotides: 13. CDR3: CASSLARRDREAYGYTF. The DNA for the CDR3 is TGCGCCAGCAGCCTCGCAAGGCGGGACAGGGAGGCCTATGGCTACACCTTC.